Listed here are 21 T cell receptor beta chains from one sample, sequenced in a study of blood T cell repertoires in COVID-19. This table comes from immunoSEQ multiplex PCR, and its TCRdb copy is limited to in-frame clones, with some not included. The sample shows about 130,000 clones, 88% of them seen only once. Source material: peripheral blood. Receptors originate from a man between 65 and 80 years old with active COVID-19.

The genes are TRBV27 and TRBJ1-2; D ambiguous. Looked up from germline, CDR1 is MNHEY and CDR2 is SMNVEV (reference sequence). The length of the CDR3 is 13 residues. Between the trimmed V and J ends, which lost 0 bases and 4 bases, there was a span of 6 bases. CDR3 loop: CASSLSRVYGYTF. The CDR3 DNA sequence: TGTGCCAGCAGTTTATCACGGGTCTATGGCTACACCTTC.

This clone has a handful of counts. V usage is TRBV27 and J usage is TRBJ1-2, with a tentative D call TRBD1 (5 bases). Germline values: CDR1 MNHEY, CDR2 SMNVEV (reference sequence). V shed 5 bases and J shed 8 bases, with 18 bases lying between them. The CDR3 consists of 14 residues. The CDR3 sequence is CASSPSPGVGGYTF. The CDR3 bases are TGTGCCAGCAGTCCCTCCCCGGGGGTGGGAGGCTACACCTTC.

The gene calls are TRBV9 and TRBJ2-1; D is uncertain. The ends were cut back, 3 bases at V and 0 bases at J, with 10 bases in the middle. Germline lookup yields CDR1 SGDLS and CDR2 YYNGEE. The CDR3 loop spans 15 amino acids. The CDR3 region is CASSARVPSYNEQFF. The CDR3, as DNA: TGTGCCAGCAGCGCCCGGGTCCCCTCCTACAATGAGCAGTTCTTC.

V usage is TRBV3-1 (or the pseudogene TRBV3-2) and J usage is TRBJ1-2, with 7 bases aligning to TRBD1. CDR1 is LGHDT, CDR2 YNNKEL, per germline (reference sequence). V lost 7 bases, J lost 9 bases, and 8 bases stayed unmatched. This CDR3 has 12 residues. The CDR3 bases are TGTGCCAGCACCGGCACAGGGGAACGCTACACCTTC. Protein: CASTGTGERYTF.

The chain joins TRBV20-1 to TRBJ1-2; D perhaps matches TRBD1 (5 bases). CDR3 length: 11 residues. V was cut by 6 bases and J by 8 bases, with 13 bases left in between. The germline CDR1 and CDR2 sequences are DFQATT and SNEGSKA (reference sequence). CDR3 sequence: CSASAGEGYTF. The DNA for the CDR3 is TGCAGTGCCTCGGCGGGGGAAGGCTACACCTTC.

J is TRBJ2-1 and V is TRBV28; 10 bases align to TRBD2. CDR1 MDHEN and CDR2 SYDVKM come from the germline V gene. CDR3 length: 16 amino acids. V lost 5 bases to trimming and J lost 0 bases; unmatched junction nucleotides: 4. CDR3 in amino acids: CASSRTSGPSYNEQFF. DNA of the CDR3: TGTGCCAGCAGTCGGACTAGCGGTCCCTCCTACAATGAGCAGTTCTTC. The full variable domain, its missing parts supplied by reference TRBV28 and TRBJ2-1, is DVKVTQSSRYLVKRTGEKVFLECVQDMDHENMFWYRQDPGLGLRLIYFSYDVKMKEKGDIPEGYSVSREKKERFSLILESASTNQTSMYLCASSRTSGPSYNEQFFGPGTRLTVL.

In this sample, this clone turned up a few times. The genes are TRBV7-2 and TRBJ1-5; D remains ambiguous. Per the germline V gene, CDR1 is SGHTA and CDR2 is FQGNSA. With 9 bases removed from V and 3 bases from J, the gap between germline ends came to 12 bases. This CDR3 spans 13 amino acids. The CDR3 region has the DNA TGTGCCAGTTGTCGGGGTTTCAATCAGCCCCAGCATTTT. Its translation: CASCRGFNQPQHF.

This chain's CDR3 is CATSDRTGLSNQPQHF. For the CDR3, the DNA is TGTGCCACCAGTGACCGGACAGGGCTTAGCAATCAGCCCCAGCATTTT. V and J are TRBV24-1 and TRBJ1-5, with 8 positions matching TRBD1. Germline CDR1 KGHDR, CDR2 SFDVKD. This CDR3 has 16 amino acids. The junction had 4 bases not matched to a gene; V was cut back by 4 bases and J by 0 bases.

The chain couples TRBV7-8 to TRBJ1-1, with 7 positions matching TRBD1. The CDR3 extends over 14 amino acids. Germline V CDR1 and CDR2: SGHVS, FQNEAQ. J was trimmed by 1 base and V by 7 bases; bases with no gene match: 6. The DNA of the CDR3 is TGTGCCAGCAACCACAGGGGCCAGAACACTGAAGCTTTCTTT. Its translation: CASNHRGQNTEAFF.

The rearrangement uses TRBV25-1 and TRBJ1-4, with D perhaps matching TRBD1 (5 bases). Per the germline V gene, CDR1 is MGHDK and CDR2 is SYGVNS. CDR3 length equals 14 residues. V was shortened by 3 bases and J by 8 bases, with 13 bases between the two germline ends. The CDR3 sequence is CASSDTRRGEKLFF. CDR3 DNA: TGTGCCAGCAGTGACACACGGCGGGGGGAAAAACTGTTTTTT.

The J gene is TRBJ1-6, the V gene TRBV30; D call uncertain. CDR1 is GTSNPN and CDR2 is SVGIG in the germline V gene (reference sequence). V gave up 5 bases and J gave up 10 bases, with 12 bases separating them. CDR3 length: 12 residues. CDR3 amino acids: CAWAGTLSPLHF. CDR3 sequence (DNA): TGTGCCTGGGCGGGTACTTTATCACCCCTCCACTTT.

V is TRBV5-3 and J is TRBJ1-1; TRBD1 matches 8 bases. TRBV5-3 is an open reading frame, and its role is uncertain. J lost 3 bases, V lost 4 bases, and 8 bases had no gene match. The CDR3 is 15 amino acids. CDR3 nucleotide sequence: TGTGCCAGAAGCCTTCACCGACAGGGGTACACTGAAGCTTTCTTT. As protein: CARSLHRQGYTEAFF.

Turning to this clone: Distinct nucleotide sequences in the sample also encode this CDR3. The V call is TRBV7-2, the J call TRBJ2-5, with D tentatively TRBD2 (6 bases). The V gene lost 1 base and the J gene lost 5 bases, with 8 bases spanning the gap. The CDR3 contains 13 residues. CDR1 and CDR2 (germline): SGHTA, FQGNSA. CDR3 protein: CASSLGGRETQYF. DNA for the CDR3: TGTGCCAGCAGCTTAGGTGGGAGGGAGACCCAGTACTTC.

The rearrangement uses TRBV7-3 and TRBJ1-1; D remains unclear. The CDR3 spans 13 residues. V was clipped by 2 bases and J by 0 bases, with 4 bases between them. Germline V gene sequence: CDR1 SGHTA, CDR2 FQGTGA. CDR3 residues: CASSLEMNTEAFF. Here the CDR3 DNA reads TGTGCCAGCAGCTTAGAGATGAACACTGAAGCTTTCTTT.

CDR3 DNA: TGTGCCAGCTCACCGGGACTAGCGGGGGAGCAGTACTTC. Encoded protein: CASSPGLAGEQYF. The chain combines TRBV18 with TRBJ2-7, with TRBD2 matching 13 bases. Germline assignment: CDR1 KGHSH and CDR2 LQKENI. The CDR3 totals 13 residues. Trimming took 3 bases from V and 7 from J; bases not matched to a gene: 0.

The gene calls are TRBV7-9 and TRBJ2-2, with 8 positions matching TRBD1. V dropped 4 bases and J dropped 5; count of bases not matched to a gene: 6. The length of the CDR3 is 15 residues. The germline gives CDR1 SEHNR, CDR2 FQNEAQ (reference sequence). The CDR3 here is CASSSWTGNTGELFF. In nucleotides, the CDR3 is TGTGCCAGCAGCTCTTGGACAGGGAATACCGGGGAGCTGTTTTTT.

V is TRBV2 and J is TRBJ1-4; 8 bases match TRBD1. Trimming at V came to 6 bases and at J to 5 bases, leaving 11 bases not matched to a gene. Germline lookup yields CDR1 SNHLY and CDR2 FYNNEI. The CDR3 runs to 16 residues. The CDR3 nucleotides are TGTGCCAGCAGGGCCCCAGACAGGGGCGACAATGAAAAACTGTTTTTT. This sequence encodes CASRAPDRGDNEKLFF. Filled out from reference TRBV2 and TRBJ1-4, the complete variable domain reads EPEVTQTPSHQVTQMGQEVILRCVPISNHLYFYWYRQILGQKVEFLVSFYNNEISEKSEIFDDQFSVERPDGSNFTLKIRSTKLEDSAMYFCASRAPDRGDNEKLFFGSGTQLSVL.

As to this clone: One end of the junction fails to match germline, which may point to a read error. The DNA of the CDR3 is TGTGCCAGCAGCCCGGGGGCAGGGGGCAACGTCCTGACTTTC. The encoded protein is CASSPGAGGNVLTF. The chain employs TRBV5-4 and TRBJ2-6; tentative D call: TRBD1 (7 bases). This CDR3 spans 14 amino acids. The germline CDR1 and CDR2 sequences are SGHNT and YYREEE (reference sequence).

V and J are TRBV7-9 and TRBJ1-1; no clear D gene. Germline CDR1 is SEHNR and CDR2 is FQNEAQ (reference sequence). The CDR3 sequence is 13 residues long. The V end was cut by 5 bases, the J end by 7 bases, with 14 bases between. The CDR3 is CASSTSITGEAFF. The CDR3 region has the DNA TGTGCCAGCAGCACTAGTATCACTGGTGAAGCTTTCTTT. Full variable domain (remainder filled in from reference TRBV7-9 and TRBJ1-1): DTGVSQNPRHKITKRGQNVTFRCDPISEHNRLYWYRQTLGQGPEFLTYFQNEAQLEKSRLLSDRFSAERPKGSFSTLEIQRTEQGDSAMYLCASSTSITGEAFFGQGTRLTVV.

This chain connects TRBV14 to TRBJ1-1; D ambiguous. The CDR3 has 16 residues. From germline, CDR1 is SGHDN and CDR2 FVKESK. The V gene lost 1 base and the J gene lost 5 bases, with 17 bases spanning the gap. The chain's CDR3 is CASSQVNAGPRTEAFF. Here the CDR3 DNA reads TGTGCCAGCAGCCAAGTAAATGCGGGTCCGAGGACTGAAGCTTTCTTT.

This chain connects TRBV4-3 to TRBJ2-1, with 11 bases that match TRBD2. The germline gives CDR1 LGHNA, CDR2 YSLEER. The ends lost 0 bases at V and 11 bases at J; junction bases unmatched: 9. CDR3 length equals 16 residues. The CDR3 DNA reads TGCGCCAGCAGCCAAGATGGAGGCCTGACTAGCGGGAAGCAGTTCTTC. Its translation is CASSQDGGLTSGKQFF.